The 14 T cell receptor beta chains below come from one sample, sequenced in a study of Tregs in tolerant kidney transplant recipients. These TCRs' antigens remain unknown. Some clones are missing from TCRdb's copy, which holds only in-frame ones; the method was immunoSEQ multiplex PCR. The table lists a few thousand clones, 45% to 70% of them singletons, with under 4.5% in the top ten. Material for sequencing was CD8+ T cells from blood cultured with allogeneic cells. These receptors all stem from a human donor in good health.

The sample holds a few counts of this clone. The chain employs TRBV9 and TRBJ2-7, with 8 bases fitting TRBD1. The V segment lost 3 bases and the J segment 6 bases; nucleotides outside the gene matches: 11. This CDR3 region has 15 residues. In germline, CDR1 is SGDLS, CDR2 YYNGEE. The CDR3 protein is CASSGQGATRGEQYF. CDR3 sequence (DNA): TGTGCCAGCAGCGGTCAGGGGGCTACTCGTGGCGAGCAGTACTTC.

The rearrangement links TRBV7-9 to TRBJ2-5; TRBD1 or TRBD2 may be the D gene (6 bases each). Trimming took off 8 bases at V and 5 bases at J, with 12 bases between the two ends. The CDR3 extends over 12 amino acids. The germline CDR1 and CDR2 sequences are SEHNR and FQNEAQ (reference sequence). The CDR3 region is CASSSGAETQYF. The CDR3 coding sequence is TGTGCCAGCTCGTCGGGGGCGGAGACCCAGTACTTC.

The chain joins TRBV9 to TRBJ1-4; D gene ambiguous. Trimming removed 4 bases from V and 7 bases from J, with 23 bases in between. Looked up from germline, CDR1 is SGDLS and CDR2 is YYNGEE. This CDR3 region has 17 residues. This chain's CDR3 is CASSPHTGAVGSEKLFF. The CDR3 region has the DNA TGTGCCAGCAGCCCCCATACCGGAGCGGTAGGAAGTGAAAAACTGTTTTTT.

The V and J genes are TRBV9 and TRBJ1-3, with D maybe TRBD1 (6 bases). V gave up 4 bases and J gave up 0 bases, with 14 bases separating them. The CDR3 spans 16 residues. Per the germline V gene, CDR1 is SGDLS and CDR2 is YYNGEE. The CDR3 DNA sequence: TGTGCCAGCAGCCCAGGGGACTCCTACTCTGGAAACACCATATATTTT. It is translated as CASSPGDSYSGNTIYF.

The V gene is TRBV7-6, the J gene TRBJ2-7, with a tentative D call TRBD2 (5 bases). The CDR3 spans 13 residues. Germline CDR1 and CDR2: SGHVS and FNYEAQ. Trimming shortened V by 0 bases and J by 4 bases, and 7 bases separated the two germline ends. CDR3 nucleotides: TGTGCCAGCAGCTTAGCGGGAGAGTACGAGCAGTACTTC. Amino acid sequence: CASSLAGEYEQYF.

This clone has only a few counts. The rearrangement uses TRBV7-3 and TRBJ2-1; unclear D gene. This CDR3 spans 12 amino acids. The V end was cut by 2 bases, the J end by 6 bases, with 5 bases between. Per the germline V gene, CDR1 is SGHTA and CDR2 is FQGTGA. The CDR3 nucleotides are TGTGCCAGCAGCTTACGGGTCAATGAGCAGTTCTTC. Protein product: CASSLRVNEQFF.

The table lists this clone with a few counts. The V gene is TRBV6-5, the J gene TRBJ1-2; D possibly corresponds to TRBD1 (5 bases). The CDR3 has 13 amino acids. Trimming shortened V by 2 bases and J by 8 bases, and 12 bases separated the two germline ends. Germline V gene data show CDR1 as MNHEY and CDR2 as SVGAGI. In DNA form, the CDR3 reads TGTGCCAGCAGTTACGGGACGAAAGCCGGCTACACCTTC. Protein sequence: CASSYGTKAGYTF.

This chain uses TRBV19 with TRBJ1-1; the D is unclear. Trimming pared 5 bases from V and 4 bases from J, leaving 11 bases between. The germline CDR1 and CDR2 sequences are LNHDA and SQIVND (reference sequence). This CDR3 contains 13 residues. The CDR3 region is CASSVYLGTEAFF. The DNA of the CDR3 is TGTGCCAGTAGTGTATACTTGGGCACTGAAGCTTTCTTT.

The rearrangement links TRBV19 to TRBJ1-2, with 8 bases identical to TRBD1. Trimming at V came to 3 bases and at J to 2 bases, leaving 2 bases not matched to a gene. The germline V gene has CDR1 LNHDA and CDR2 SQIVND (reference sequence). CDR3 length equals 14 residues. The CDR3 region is CASSIWTGNYGYTF. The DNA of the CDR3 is TGTGCCAGTAGTATCTGGACAGGGAACTATGGCTACACCTTC.

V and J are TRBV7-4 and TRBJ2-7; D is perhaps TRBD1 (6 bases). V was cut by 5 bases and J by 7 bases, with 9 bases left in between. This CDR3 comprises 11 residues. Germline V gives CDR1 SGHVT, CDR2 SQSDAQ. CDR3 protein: CASSRGTEQYF. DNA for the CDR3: TGTGCCAGCAGCAGGGGGACGGAGCAGTACTTC.

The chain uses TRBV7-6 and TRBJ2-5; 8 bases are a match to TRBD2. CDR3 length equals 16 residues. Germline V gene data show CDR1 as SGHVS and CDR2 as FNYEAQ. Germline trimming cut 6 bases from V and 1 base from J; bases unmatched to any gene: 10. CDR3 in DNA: TGTGCCAGCAGTCCCGCCGGCGGGGGGCTCCAAGAGACCCAGTACTTC. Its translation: CASSPAGGGLQETQYF.

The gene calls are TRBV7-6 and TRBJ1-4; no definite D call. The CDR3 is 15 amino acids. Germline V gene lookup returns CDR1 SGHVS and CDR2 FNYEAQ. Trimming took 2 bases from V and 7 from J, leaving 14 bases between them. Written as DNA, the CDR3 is TGTGCCAGCAGCTTAAGTGAGGCATGGGGTGAAAAACTGTTTTTT. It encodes CASSLSEAWGEKLFF.

The CDR3 DNA sequence: TGTGCCAGCAGTTACTTGAACACCGGGGAGCTGTTTTTT. Translation: CASSYLNTGELFF. The gene calls are TRBV6-6 and TRBJ2-2; D gene unclear. The CDR3 is 13 residues long. Germline values: CDR1 MNHNY, CDR2 SVGAGI (reference sequence). Deletions cut 1 base from V and 1 base from J, with 1 base between.

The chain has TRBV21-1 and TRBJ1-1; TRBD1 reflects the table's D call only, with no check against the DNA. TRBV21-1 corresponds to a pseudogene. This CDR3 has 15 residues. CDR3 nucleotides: TGTGCCAGCAGCAAAGTCGGGACAGGGGGCTCTGAAGCTTTCTTT. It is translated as CASSKVGTGGSEAFF.